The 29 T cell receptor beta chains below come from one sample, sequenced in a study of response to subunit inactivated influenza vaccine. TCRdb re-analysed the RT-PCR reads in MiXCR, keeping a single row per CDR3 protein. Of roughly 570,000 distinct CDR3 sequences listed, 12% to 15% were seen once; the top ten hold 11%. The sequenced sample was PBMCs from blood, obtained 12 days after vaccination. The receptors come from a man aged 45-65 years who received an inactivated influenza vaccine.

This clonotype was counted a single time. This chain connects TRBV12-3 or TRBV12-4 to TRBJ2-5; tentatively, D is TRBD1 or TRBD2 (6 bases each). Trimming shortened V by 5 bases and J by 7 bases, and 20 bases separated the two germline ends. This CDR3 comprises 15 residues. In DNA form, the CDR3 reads TGTGCCAGCAGTACCGGGACCCCCGAGGGGGGGACCCAGTACTTC. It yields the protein CASSTGTPEGGTQYF.

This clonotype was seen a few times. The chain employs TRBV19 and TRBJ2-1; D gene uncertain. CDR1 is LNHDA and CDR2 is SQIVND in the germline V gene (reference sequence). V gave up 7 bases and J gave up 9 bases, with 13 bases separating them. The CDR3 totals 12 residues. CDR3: CASMGPLGEQFF. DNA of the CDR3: TGTGCCAGTATGGGCCCGCTAGGTGAGCAGTTCTTC.

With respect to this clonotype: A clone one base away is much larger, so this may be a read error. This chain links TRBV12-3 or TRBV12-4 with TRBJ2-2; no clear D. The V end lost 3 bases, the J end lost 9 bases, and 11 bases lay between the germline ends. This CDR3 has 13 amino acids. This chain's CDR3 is CASSFFKTRELFF. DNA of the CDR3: TGTGCCAGCAGTTTCTTCAAAACCAGGGAGCTGTTTTTT.

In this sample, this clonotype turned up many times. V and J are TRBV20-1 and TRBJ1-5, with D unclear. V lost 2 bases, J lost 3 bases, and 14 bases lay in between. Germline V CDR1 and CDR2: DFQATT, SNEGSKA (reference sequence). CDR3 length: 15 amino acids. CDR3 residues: CSARTVGDPNQPQHF. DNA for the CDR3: TGCAGTGCTAGAACAGTCGGAGATCCCAATCAGCCCCAGCATTTT.

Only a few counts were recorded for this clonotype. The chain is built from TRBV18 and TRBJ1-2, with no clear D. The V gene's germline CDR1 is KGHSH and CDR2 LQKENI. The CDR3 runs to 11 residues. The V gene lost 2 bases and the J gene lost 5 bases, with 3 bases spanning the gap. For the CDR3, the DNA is TGTGCCAGCTCACCATCTTATGGCTACACCTTC. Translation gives CASSPSYGYTF.

CDR3 amino acids: CASSQLLAGTTEQFF. The CDR3 nucleotides are TGTGCCAGCAGCCAACTTCTAGCGGGGACCACTGAGCAGTTCTTC. The chain links TRBV3-1 to TRBJ2-1; 9 bases are shared with TRBD2. Germline V gene lookup returns CDR1 LGHDT and CDR2 YNNKEL (reference sequence). CDR3 size: 15 residues. The junction had 8 bases not matched to a gene; V was cut back by 2 bases and J by 9 bases.

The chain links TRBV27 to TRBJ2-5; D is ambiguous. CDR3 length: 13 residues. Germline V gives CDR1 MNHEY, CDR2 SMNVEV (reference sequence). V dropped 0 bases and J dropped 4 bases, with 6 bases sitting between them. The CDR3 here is CASSLSPGETQYF. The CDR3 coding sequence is TGTGCCAGCAGTTTATCCCCAGGAGAGACCCAGTACTTC.

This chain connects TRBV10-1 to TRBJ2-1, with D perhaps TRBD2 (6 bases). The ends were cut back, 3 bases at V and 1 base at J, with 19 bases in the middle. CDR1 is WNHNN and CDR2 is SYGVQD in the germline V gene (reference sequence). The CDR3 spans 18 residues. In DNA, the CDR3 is TGCGCCAGCAGTGATCGATTCCTAGGCGGGGCATCCTACAATGAGCAGTTCTTC. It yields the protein CASSDRFLGGASYNEQFF.

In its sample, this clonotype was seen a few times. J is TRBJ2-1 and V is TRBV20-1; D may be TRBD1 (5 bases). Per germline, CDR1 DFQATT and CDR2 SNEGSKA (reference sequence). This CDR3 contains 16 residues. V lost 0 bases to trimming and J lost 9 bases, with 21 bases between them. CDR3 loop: CSARDLAGNTRPEQFF. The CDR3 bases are TGCAGTGCTAGAGATTTGGCAGGGAACACCCGCCCTGAGCAGTTCTTC.

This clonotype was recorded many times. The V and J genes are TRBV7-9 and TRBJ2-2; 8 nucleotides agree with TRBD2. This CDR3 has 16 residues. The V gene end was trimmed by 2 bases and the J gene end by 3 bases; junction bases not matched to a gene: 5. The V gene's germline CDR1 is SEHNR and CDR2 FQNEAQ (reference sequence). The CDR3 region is CASSLPGGRYTGELFF. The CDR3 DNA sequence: TGTGCCAGCAGCTTACCGGGAGGGCGTTACACCGGGGAGCTGTTTTTT.

The CDR3 is CSATRTGGNTDTQYF. CDR3 DNA: TGCAGTGCTACTAGGACAGGGGGAAACACAGATACGCAGTATTTT. V is TRBV20-1 and J is TRBJ2-3, with TRBD1 matching 10 bases. V dropped 4 bases and J dropped 2; count of bases not matched to a gene: 6. The germline V gene has CDR1 DFQATT and CDR2 SNEGSKA (reference sequence). This CDR3 is built from 15 residues.

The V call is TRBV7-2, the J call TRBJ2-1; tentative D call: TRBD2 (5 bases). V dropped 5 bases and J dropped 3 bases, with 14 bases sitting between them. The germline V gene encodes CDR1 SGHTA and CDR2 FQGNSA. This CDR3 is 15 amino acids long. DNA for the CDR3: TGTGCCAGCAGCCCTCTCCGGGGAAACTACAATGAGCAGTTCTTC. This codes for CASSPLRGNYNEQFF.

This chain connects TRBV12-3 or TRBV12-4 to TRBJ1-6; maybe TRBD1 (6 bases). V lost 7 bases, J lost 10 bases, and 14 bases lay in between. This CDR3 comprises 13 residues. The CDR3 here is CASKPGERSPLHF. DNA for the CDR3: TGTGCCAGCAAGCCAGGGGAACGATCACCCCTCCACTTT.

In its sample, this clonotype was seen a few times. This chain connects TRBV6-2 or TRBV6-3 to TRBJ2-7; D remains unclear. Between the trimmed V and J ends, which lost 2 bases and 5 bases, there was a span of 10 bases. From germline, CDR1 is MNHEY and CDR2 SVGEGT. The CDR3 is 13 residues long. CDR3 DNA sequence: TGTGCCAGCAGTTACGTGGCCGAAAACGAGCAGTACTTC. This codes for CASSYVAENEQYF.

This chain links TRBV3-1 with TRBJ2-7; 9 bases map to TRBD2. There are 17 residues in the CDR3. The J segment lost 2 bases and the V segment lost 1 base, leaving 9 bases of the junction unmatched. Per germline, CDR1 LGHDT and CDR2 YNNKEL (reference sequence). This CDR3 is CASSQAGSREGPYEQYF. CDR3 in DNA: TGTGCCAGCAGCCAAGCGGGTTCGCGGGAGGGCCCCTACGAGCAGTACTTC.

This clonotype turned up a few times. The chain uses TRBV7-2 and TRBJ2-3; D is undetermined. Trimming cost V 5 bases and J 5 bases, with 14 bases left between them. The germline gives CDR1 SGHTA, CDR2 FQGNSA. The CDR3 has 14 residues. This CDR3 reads CASSPQAIQDTQYF. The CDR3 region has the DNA TGTGCCAGCAGCCCGCAGGCAATTCAAGATACGCAGTATTTT.

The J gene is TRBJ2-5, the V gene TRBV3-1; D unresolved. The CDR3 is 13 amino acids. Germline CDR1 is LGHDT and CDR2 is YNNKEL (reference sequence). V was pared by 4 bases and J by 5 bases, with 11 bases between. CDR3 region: CASSRHSKETQYF. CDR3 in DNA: TGTGCCAGCAGCCGGCACTCGAAGGAGACCCAGTACTTC.

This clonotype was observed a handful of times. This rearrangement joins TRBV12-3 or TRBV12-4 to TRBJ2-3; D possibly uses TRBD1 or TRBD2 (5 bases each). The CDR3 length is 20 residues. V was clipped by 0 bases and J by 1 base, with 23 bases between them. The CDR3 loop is CASSLAVSGRLGPGTDTQYF. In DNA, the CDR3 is TGTGCCAGCAGTTTAGCGGTCTCAGGGAGATTGGGTCCTGGCACAGATACGCAGTATTTT.

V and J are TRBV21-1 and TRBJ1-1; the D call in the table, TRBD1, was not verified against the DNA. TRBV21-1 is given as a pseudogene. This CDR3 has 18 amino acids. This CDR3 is CASSKASGDSSLGTEAFF. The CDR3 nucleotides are TGTGCCAGCAGCAAAGCGTCAGGGGACTCCTCGTTGGGCACTGAAGCTTTCTTT.

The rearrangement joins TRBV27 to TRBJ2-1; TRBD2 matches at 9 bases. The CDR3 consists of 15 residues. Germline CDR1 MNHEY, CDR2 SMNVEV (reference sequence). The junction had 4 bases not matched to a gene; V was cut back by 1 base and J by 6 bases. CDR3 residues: CASSLLWRGGNEQFF. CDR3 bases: TGTGCCAGCAGTTTATTGTGGCGGGGGGGCAATGAGCAGTTCTTC.

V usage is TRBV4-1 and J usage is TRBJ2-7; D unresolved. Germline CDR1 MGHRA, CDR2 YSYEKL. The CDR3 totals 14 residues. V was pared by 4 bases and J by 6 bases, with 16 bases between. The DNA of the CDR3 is TGCGCCAGCAGCCCCACCCCAGGCACCCCCGAGCAGTACTTC. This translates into CASSPTPGTPEQYF.

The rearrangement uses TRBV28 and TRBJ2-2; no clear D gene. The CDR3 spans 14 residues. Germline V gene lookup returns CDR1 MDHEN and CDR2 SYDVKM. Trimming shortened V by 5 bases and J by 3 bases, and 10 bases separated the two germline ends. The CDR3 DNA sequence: TGTGCCAGCAGTGCTCCCTTCGACACCGGGGAGCTGTTTTTT. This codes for CASSAPFDTGELFF.

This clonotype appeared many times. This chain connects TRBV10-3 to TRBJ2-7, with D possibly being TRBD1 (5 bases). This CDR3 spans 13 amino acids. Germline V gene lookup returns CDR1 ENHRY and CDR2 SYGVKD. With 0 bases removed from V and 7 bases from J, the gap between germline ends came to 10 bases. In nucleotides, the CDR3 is TGTGCCATCAGTGAGTCTATAGCAGGGGAGCAGTACTTC. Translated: CAISESIAGEQYF.

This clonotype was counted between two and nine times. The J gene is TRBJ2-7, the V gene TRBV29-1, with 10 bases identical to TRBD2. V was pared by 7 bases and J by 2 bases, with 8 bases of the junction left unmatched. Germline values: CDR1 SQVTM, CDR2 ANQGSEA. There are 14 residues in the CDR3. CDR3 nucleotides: TGCAGCGCCACTCTTAGCGGGAGGACCTACGAGCAGTACTTC. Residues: CSATLSGRTYEQYF.

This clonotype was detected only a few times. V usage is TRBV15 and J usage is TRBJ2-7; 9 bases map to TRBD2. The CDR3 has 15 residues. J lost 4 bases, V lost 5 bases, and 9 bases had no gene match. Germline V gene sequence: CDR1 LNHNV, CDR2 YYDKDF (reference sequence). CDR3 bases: TGTGCCACCAGCGGTGGTACTAGCGGGTTGTACGAGCAGTACTTC. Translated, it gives CATSGGTSGLYEQYF. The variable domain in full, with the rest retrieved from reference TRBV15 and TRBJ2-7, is DAMVIQNPRYQVTQFGKPVTLSCSQTLNHNVMYWYQQKSSQAPKLLFHYYDKDFNNEADTPDNFQSRRPNTSFCFLDIRSPGLGDTAMYLCATSGGTSGLYEQYFGPGTRLTVT.

The CDR3, as DNA: TGTGCCAGCAGCCATTCTCGCGCCAGGAGCTCCTACAATGAGCAGTTCTTC. Amino acids: CASSHSRARSSYNEQFF. V gene TRBV14 combines with J gene TRBJ2-1; D call uncertain. The CDR3 is 17 amino acids. Germline CDR1 reads SGHDN; CDR2 reads FVKESK. Trimming pared 3 bases from V and 0 bases from J, leaving 15 bases between.

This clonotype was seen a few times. The CDR3 region has the DNA TGTGCCATCACCGCTGGGACAGGGGCTTACGAGCAGTACTTC. Encoded protein: CAITAGTGAYEQYF. The chain uses TRBV10-3 and TRBJ2-7; 10 positions agree with TRBD1. The ends lost 7 bases at V and 4 bases at J; junction bases unmatched: 7. This CDR3 comprises 14 residues. Germline CDR1 ENHRY, CDR2 SYGVKD.

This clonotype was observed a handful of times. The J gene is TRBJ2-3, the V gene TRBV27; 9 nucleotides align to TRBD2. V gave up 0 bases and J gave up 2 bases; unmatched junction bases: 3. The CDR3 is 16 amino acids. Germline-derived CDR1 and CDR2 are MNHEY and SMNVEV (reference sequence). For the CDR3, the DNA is TGTGCCAGCAGTTTATCAGCTAGCGGGGTCACAGATACGCAGTATTTT. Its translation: CASSLSASGVTDTQYF.

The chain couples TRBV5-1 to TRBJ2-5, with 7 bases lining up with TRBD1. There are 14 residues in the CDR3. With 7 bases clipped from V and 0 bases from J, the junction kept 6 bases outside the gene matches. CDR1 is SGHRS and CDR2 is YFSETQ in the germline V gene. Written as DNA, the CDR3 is TGCGCCAGCCACGGACAGGACGACCAAGAGACCCAGTACTTC. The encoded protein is CASHGQDDQETQYF.